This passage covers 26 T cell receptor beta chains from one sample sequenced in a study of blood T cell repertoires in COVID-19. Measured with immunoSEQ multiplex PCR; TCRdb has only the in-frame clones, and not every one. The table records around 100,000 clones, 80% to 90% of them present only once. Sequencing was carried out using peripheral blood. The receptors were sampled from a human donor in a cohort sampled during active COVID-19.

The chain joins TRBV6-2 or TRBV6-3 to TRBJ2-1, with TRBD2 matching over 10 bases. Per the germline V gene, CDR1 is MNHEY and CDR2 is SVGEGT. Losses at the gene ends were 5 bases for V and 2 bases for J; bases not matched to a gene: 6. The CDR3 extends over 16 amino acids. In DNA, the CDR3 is TGTGCCAGCAGTCCCGCTGGACTAGCGGCCTACAATGAGCAGTTCTTC. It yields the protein CASSPAGLAAYNEQFF.

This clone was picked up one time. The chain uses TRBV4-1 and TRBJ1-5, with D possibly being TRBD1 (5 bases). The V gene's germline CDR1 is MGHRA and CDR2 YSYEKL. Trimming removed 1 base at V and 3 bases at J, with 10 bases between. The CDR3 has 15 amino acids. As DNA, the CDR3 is TGCGCCAGCAGCCAAGTCCAGGGCCCCAATCAGCCCCAGCATTTT. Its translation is CASSQVQGPNQPQHF.

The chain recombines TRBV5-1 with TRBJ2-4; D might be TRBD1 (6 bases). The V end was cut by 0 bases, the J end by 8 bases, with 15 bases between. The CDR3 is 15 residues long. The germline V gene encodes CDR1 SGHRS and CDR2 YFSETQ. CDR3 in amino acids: CASSLGWTADDIQYF. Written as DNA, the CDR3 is TGCGCCAGCAGCTTGGGTTGGACAGCGGATGACATTCAGTACTTC.

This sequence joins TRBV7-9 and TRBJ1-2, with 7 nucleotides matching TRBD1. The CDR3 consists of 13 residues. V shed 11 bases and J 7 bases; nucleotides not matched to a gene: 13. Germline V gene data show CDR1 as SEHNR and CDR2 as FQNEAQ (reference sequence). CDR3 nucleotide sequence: TGTGCCGTCACGGAGGGGGCTGGTAGTGGCTACACCTTC. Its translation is CAVTEGAGSGYTF. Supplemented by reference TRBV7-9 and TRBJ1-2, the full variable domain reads DTGVSQNPRHKITKRGQNVTFRCDPISEHNRLYWYRQTLGQGPEFLTYFQNEAQLEKSRLLSDRFSAERPKGSFSTLEIQRTEQGDSAMYLCAVTEGAGSGYTFGSGTRLTVV.

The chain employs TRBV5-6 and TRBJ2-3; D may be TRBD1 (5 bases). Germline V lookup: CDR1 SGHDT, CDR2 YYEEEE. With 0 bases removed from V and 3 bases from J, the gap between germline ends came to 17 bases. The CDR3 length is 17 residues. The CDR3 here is CASSLVVSQGSTDTQYF. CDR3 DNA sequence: TGTGCCAGCAGCTTGGTCGTGAGCCAGGGATCGACAGATACGCAGTATTTT.

CDR3 amino acids: CASSKGLAGGPKNEQFF. The CDR3 nucleotides read TGCGCCAGCAGCAAGGGACTAGCGGGAGGGCCTAAGAATGAGCAGTTCTTC. This chain joins TRBV5-1 and TRBJ2-1; TRBD2 aligns across 16 bases. V shed 4 bases and J 7 bases; nucleotides not matched to a gene: 8. The CDR3 extends over 17 amino acids. CDR1 is SGHRS, CDR2 YFSETQ, per germline.

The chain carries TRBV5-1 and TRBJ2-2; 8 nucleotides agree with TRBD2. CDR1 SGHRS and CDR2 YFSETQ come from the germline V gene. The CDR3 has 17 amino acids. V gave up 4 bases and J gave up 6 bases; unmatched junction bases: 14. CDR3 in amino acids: CASSLGLGGVGAGELFF. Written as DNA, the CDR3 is TGCGCCAGCAGCCTCGGTCTCGGGGGGGTTGGCGCCGGGGAGCTGTTTTTT.

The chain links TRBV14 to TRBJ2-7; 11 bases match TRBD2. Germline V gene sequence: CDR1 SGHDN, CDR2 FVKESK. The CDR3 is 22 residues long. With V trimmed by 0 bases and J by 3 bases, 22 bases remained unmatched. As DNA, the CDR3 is TGTGCCAGCAGCCAAGAGTTTTTGGAGACCCGGGCACAAACTAGCGGGAGCTACGAGCAGTACTTC. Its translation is CASSQEFLETRAQTSGSYEQYF. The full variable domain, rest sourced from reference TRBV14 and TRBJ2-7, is EAGVTQFPSHSVIEKGQTVTLRCDPISGHDNLYWYRRVMGKEIKFLLHFVKESKQDESGMPNNRFLAERTGGTYSTLKVQPAELEDSGVYFCASSQEFLETRAQTSGSYEQYFGPGTRLTVT.

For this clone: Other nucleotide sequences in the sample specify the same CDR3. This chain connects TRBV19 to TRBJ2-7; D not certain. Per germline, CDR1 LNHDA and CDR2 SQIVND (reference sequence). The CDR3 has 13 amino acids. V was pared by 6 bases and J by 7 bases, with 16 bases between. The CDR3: CASSTRSSWEQYF. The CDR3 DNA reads TGTGCCAGTAGCACGCGCTCGTCGTGGGAGCAGTACTTC.

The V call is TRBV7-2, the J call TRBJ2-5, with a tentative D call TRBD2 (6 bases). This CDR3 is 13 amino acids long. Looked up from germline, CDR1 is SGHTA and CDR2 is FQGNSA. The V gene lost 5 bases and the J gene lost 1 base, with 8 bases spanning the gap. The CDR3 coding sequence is TGTGCCAGCAGCGGGGGACTCCAAGAGACCCAGTACTTC. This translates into CASSGGLQETQYF. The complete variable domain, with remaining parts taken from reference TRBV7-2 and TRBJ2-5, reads GAGVSQSPSNKVTEKGKDVELRCDPISGHTALYWYRQSLGQGLEFLIYFQGNSAPDKSGLPSDRFSAERTGGSVSTLTIQRTQQEDSAVYLCASSGGLQETQYFGPGTRLLVL.

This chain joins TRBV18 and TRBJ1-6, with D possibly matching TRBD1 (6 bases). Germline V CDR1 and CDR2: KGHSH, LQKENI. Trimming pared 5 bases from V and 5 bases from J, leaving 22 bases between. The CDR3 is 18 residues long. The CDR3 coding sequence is TGTGCCAGCTCATCCACTTCGGTGGCGGGGGCTAATAATTCACCCCTCCACTTT. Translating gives CASSSTSVAGANNSPLHF.

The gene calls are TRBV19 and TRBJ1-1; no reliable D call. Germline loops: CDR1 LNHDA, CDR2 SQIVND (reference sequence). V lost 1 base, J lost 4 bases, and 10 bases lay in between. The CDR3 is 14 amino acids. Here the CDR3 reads CASSIGSGGTEAFF. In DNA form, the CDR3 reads TGTGCCAGTAGTATAGGCAGCGGAGGCACTGAAGCTTTCTTT. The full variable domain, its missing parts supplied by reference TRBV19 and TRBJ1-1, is DGGITQSPKYLFRKEGQNVTLSCEQNLNHDAMYWYRQDPGQGLRLIYYSQIVNDFQKGDIAEGYSVSREKKESFPLTVTSAQKNPTAFYLCASSIGSGGTEAFFGQGTRLTVV.

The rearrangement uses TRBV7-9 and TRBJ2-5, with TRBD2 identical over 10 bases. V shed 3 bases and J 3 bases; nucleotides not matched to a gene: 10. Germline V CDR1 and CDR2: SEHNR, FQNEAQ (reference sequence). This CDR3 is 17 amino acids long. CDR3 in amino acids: CASSFLVVAGGEETQYF. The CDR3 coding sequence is TGTGCCAGCAGCTTTTTAGTAGTAGCGGGAGGAGAAGAGACCCAGTACTTC. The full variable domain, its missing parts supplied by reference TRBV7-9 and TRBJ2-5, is DTGVSQNPRHKITKRGQNVTFRCDPISEHNRLYWYRQTLGQGPEFLTYFQNEAQLEKSRLLSDRFSAERPKGSFSTLEIQRTEQGDSAMYLCASSFLVVAGGEETQYFGPGTRLLVL.

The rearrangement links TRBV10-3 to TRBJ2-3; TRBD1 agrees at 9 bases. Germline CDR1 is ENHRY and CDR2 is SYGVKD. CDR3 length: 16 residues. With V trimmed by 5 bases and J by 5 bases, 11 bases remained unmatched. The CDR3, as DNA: TGTGCCATCAGTCTACTCGACAGGGGGGAAGGAGATACGCAGTATTTT. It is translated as CAISLLDRGEGDTQYF.

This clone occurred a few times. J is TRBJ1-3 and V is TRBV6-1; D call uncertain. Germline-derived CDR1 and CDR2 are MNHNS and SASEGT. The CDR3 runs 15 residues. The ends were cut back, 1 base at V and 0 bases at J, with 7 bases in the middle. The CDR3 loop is CASSEGRVSGNTIYF. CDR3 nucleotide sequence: TGTGCCAGCAGTGAAGGACGGGTCTCTGGAAACACCATATATTTT.

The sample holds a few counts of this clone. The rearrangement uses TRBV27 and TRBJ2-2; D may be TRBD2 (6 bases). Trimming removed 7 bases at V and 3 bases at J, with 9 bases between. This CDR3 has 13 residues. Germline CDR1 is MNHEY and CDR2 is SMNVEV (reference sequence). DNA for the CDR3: TGTGCCAGCACGACGGGAGACACCGGGGAGCTGTTTTTT. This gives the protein CASTTGDTGELFF.

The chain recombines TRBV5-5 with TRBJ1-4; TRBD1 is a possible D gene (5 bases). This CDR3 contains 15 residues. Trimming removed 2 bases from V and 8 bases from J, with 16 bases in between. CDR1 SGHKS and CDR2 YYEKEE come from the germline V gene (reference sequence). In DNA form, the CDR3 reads TGTGCCAGCAGCTTTCGATTAGGGGAACTCGAAAAACTGTTTTTT. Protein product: CASSFRLGELEKLFF.

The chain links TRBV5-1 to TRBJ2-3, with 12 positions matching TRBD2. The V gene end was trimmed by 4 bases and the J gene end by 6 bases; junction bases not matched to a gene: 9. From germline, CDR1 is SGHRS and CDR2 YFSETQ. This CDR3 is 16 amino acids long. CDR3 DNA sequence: TGCGCCAGCAGCGGACGGACTAGCGGGGCCGTGGATACGCAGTATTTT. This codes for CASSGRTSGAVDTQYF.

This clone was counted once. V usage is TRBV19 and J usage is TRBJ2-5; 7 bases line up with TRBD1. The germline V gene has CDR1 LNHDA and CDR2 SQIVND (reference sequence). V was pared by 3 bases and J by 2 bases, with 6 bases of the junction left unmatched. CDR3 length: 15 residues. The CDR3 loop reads CASSIRDSTQETQYF. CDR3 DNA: TGTGCCAGTAGTATCCGGGACAGTACTCAAGAGACCCAGTACTTC.

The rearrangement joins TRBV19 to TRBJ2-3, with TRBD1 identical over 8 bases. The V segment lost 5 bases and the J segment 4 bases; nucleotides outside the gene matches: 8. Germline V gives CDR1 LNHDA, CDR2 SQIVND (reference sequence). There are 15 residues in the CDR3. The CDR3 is CASSRGRGPADTQYF. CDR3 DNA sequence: TGTGCCAGTAGTCGGGGCAGGGGGCCGGCAGATACGCAGTATTTT. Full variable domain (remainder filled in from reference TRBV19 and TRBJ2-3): DGGITQSPKYLFRKEGQNVTLSCEQNLNHDAMYWYRQDPGQGLRLIYYSQIVNDFQKGDIAEGYSVSREKKESFPLTVTSAQKNPTAFYLCASSRGRGPADTQYFGPGTRLTVL.

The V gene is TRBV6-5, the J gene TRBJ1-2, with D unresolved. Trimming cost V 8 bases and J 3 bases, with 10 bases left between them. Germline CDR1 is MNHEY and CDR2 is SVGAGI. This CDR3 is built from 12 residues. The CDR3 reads CASPGPYYGYTF. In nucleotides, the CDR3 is TGTGCCAGCCCAGGCCCCTACTATGGCTACACCTTC.

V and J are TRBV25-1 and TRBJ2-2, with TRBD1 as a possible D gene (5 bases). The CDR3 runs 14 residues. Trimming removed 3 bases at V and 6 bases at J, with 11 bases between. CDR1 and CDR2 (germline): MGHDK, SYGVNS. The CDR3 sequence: CASSDTDMPGELFF. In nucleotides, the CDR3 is TGTGCCAGCAGTGATACGGACATGCCCGGGGAGCTGTTTTTT.

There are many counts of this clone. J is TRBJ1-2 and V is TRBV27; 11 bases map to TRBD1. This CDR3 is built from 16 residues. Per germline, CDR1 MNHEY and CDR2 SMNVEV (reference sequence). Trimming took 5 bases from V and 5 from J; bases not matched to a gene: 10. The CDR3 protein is CASSTVRTGGGYGYTF. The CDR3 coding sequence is TGTGCCAGCAGTACTGTAAGGACAGGGGGCGGATATGGCTACACCTTC.

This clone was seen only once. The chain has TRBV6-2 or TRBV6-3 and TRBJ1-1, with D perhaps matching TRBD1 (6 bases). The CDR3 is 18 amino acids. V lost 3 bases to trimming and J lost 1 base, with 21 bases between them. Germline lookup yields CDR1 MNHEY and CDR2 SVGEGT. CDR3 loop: CASSYNPGGGMKNTEAFF. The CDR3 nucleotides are TGTGCCAGCAGTTATAACCCCGGGGGGGGCATGAAGAACACTGAAGCTTTCTTT.

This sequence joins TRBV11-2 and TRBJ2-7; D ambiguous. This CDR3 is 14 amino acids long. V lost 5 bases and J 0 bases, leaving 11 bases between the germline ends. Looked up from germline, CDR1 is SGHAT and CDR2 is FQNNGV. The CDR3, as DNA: TGTGCCAGCAGCCAAGCGACTGGCTCCTACGAGCAGTACTTC. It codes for CASSQATGSYEQYF.

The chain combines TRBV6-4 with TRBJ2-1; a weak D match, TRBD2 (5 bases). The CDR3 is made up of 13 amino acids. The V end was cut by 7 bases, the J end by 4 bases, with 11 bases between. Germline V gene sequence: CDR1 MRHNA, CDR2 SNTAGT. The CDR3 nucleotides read TGTGCCAGCACTGGAGACTATTACAATGAGCAGTTCTTC. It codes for CASTGDYYNEQFF.